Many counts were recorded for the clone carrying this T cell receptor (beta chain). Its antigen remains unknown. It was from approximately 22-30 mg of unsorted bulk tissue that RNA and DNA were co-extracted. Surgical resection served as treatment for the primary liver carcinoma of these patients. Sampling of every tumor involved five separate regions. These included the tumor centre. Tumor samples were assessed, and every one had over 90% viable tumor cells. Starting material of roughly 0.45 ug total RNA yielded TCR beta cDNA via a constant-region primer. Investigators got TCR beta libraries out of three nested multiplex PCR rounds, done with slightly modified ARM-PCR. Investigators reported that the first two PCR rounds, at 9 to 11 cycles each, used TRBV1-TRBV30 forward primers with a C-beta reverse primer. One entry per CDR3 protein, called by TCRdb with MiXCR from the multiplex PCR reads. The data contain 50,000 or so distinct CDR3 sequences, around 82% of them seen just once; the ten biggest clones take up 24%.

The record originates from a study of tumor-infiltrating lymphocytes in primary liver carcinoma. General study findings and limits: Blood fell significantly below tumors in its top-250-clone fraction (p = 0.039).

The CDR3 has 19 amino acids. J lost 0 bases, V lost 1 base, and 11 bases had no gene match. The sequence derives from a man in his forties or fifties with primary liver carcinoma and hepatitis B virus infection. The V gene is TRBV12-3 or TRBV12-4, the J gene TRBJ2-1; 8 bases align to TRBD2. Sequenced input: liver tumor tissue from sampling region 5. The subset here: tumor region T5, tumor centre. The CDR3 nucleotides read TGTGCCAGCAGTTTAGAAGCTAGCGGGTCGCTGCCCTCCTACAATGAGCAGTTCTTC. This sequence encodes CASSLEASGSLPSYNEQFF.